Listed below are T cell receptor beta chains from one sample, sequenced in a study of beta chain features in type 1 diabetes. Using immunoSEQ multiplex PCR, the repertoire was profiled, and TCRdb retains in-frame clones only, with some absent. The table records approximately 280,000 clones, 15% of them present only once. The sample was naive CD4+ T cells from blood. The receptors were sampled from a man between 18 and 29 years old with type 1 diabetes. CDR3s include the opening cysteine and the closing phenylalanine or tryptophan. D genes are given only for firm matches. The size field is filled for only some rows; it gives once, few, many or a size class.

size	V	J	D	CDR3	DNA
few	TRBV2	TRBJ2-4	TRBD1	CASRPDRDIQYF	TGTGCCAGCAGACCGGACAGGGACATTCAGTACTTC
few	TRBV7-2	TRBJ1-2	TRBD1	CASSSAPGQDGYTF	TGTGCCAGCAGCTCGGCTCCGGGACAGGATGGCTACACCTTC
few	TRBV30	TRBJ2-7	-	CAWGAYEQYF	TGTGCCTGGGGGGCGTACGAGCAGTACTTC
few	TRBV5-1	TRBJ2-1	-	CASSSNEKSGQFF	TGCGCCAGCAGCTCCAATGAAAAGAGTGGGCAGTTCTTC
few	TRBV2	TRBJ2-3	-	CASSVLGLSTDTQYF	TGTGCCAGCAGTGTTTTGGGCCTTAGCACAGATACGCAGTATTTT
few	TRBV7-6	TRBJ2-2	-	CASSQGTGELFF	TGTGCCAGCAGCCAGGGGACCGGGGAGCTGTTTTTT
-	TRBV9	TRBJ2-1	TRBD1	CASSSPGGRLMDNEQFF	TGTGCCAGCAGCTCCCCAGGGGGCCGATTGATGGACAATGAGCAGTTCTTC
few	TRBV9	TRBJ1-2	-	CASSVGAPDGYTF	TGTGCCAGCAGCGTAGGGGCCCCCGATGGCTACACCTTC
few	TRBV29-1	TRBJ1-1	-	CSVSGLMNTEAFF	TGCAGCGTTTCAGGGCTCATGAACACTGAAGCTTTCTTT
-	TRBV5-1	TRBJ1-1	-	CASSRDDSLLMGGAFF	TGCGCCAGCAGCCGGGATGACAGCCTATTGATGGGAGGGGCTTTCTTT
few	TRBV10-3	TRBJ2-2	TRBD2	CAISDFTSGSITSTGELFF	TGTGCCATCAGTGACTTCACTAGCGGGAGTATCACGAGCACCGGGGAGCTGTTTTTT
-	TRBV1	TRBJ1-2	-	CTSSRKYRFAYYGYTF	TGCACCAGCAGCCGCAAGTACAGGTTTGCCTACTATGGCTACACCTTC
few	TRBV29-1	TRBJ1-1	TRBD1	CSGTGNTEAFF	TGCAGCGGGACAGGGAACACTGAAGCTTTCTTT
few	TRBV6-5	TRBJ2-3	-	CASSVQGRGTDTQYF	TGTGCCAGCAGTGTGCAGGGTCGGGGCACAGATACGCAGTATTTT
-	TRBV29-1	TRBJ1-5	-	CSVRRQRWNQPQHF	TGCAGCGTACGACGACAGCGCTGGAATCAGCCCCAGCATTTT
-	TRBV29-1	TRBJ1-4	-	CSVRQPTNEKLFF	TGCAGCGTTCGACAGCCAACTAATGAAAAACTGTTTTTT
few	TRBV4-2	TRBJ2-2	-	CASSQDPGSNTGELFF	TGTGCCAGCAGCCAAGATCCCGGGAGTAACACCGGGGAGCTGTTTTTT
few	TRBV30	TRBJ1-4	-	CAWSVGSQGAKLFF	TGTGCCTGGAGTGTAGGCTCACAGGGAGCAAAACTGTTTTTT
few	TRBV4-2	TRBJ2-1	-	CASSQDKERENEQFF	TGTGCCAGCAGCCAAGATAAGGAACGGGAGAATGAGCAGTTCTTC
-	TRBV5-1	TRBJ2-3	TRBD1	CASKPPGQAYTDTQYF	TGCGCCAGCAAACCACCCGGACAGGCATACACAGATACGCAGTATTTT
few	TRBV25-1	TRBJ1-5	-	CASSSAPGQPQHF	TGTGCCAGCAGTTCGGCCCCGGGTCAGCCCCAGCATTTT
few	TRBV9	TRBJ2-7	TRBD1	CASSVRTGTYEQYF	TGTGCCAGCAGCGTCCGGACAGGGACGTACGAGCAGTACTTC
few	TRBV11-1	TRBJ2-7	-	CAVTFPIYEQYF	TGTGCCGTCACATTTCCGATCTACGAGCAGTACTTC
-	TRBV7-9	TRBJ2-7	-	CASSLSDEQYF	TGTGCCAGCAGCTTATCGGACGAGCAGTACTTC
-	TRBV28	TRBJ2-1	TRBD1	CASSLGQGRNEQFF	TGTGCCAGCAGCCTCGGACAGGGGAGGAATGAGCAGTTCTTC